The 32 T cell receptor beta chains given below trace back to one sample, sequenced in a study of T cell responses to AZD1222 COVID-19 vaccine. Generated by immunoSEQ multiplex PCR, the TCRdb table keeps only in-frame clones and is missing some. This sample has about 120,000 clones; approximately 90% occur once, and the top ten carry less than 15%. The specimen comprised peripheral blood, sampled on day 0 of AZD1222 vaccination. These receptors originate from an adult in good health.

The J gene is TRBJ1-2, the V gene TRBV2; D possibly corresponds to TRBD1 (5 bases). Trimming cost V 3 bases and J 4 bases, with 9 bases left between them. In germline, CDR1 is SNHLY, CDR2 FYNNEI. The CDR3 covers 13 residues. CDR3: CASSDQGAYGYTF. The CDR3 DNA sequence: TGTGCCAGCAGTGATCAGGGTGCCTATGGCTACACCTTC.

J is TRBJ2-3 and V is TRBV7-2, with D hard to call. Trimming pared 5 bases from V and 1 base from J, leaving 13 bases between. Germline-derived CDR1 and CDR2 are SGHTA and FQGNSA. This CDR3 is built from 15 residues. Here the CDR3 DNA reads TGTGCCAGCAGCCCCATTGGGATCCGCACAGATACGCAGTATTTT. Translated, it gives CASSPIGIRTDTQYF.

V is TRBV4-3 and J is TRBJ2-1; 14 bases fit TRBD2. The germline V gene has CDR1 LGHNA and CDR2 YSLEER. The junction had 7 bases not matched to a gene; V was cut back by 3 bases and J by 15 bases. CDR3 length equals 14 residues. The CDR3 region has the DNA TGCGCCAGCAGCCACGGGACTAGCGGGAGTAGGGGGTTCTTC. This translates into CASSHGTSGSRGFF.

This chain joins TRBV6-6 and TRBJ1-5; a weak D match, TRBD1 (5 bases). CDR1 is MNHNY and CDR2 is SVGAGI in the germline V gene (reference sequence). This CDR3 comprises 14 residues. Trimming took 5 bases from V and 2 from J, leaving 10 bases between them. For the CDR3, the DNA is TGTGCCAGCAGTCAGGGATTTCGCAATCAGCCCCAGCATTTT. This sequence encodes CASSQGFRNQPQHF.

V and J are TRBV28 and TRBJ1-5; tentative D call: TRBD1 (5 bases). V lost 10 bases and J lost 6, with 13 bases in between. The CDR3 length is 12 residues. From germline, CDR1 is MDHEN and CDR2 SYDVKM. CDR3 residues: CATRVGGQPQHF. In DNA form, the CDR3 reads TGTGCCACCCGAGTTGGGGGTCAGCCCCAGCATTTT.

The gene calls are TRBV28 and TRBJ1-4; perhaps TRBD1 as D (6 bases). The germline CDR1 and CDR2 sequences are MDHEN and SYDVKM. The V end lost 6 bases, the J end lost 4 bases, and 12 bases lay between the germline ends. The CDR3 contains 14 residues. The CDR3 nucleotides are TGTGCCAGCAGGCCCCAGGGGATTAATGAAAAACTGTTTTTT. Protein product: CASRPQGINEKLFF.

This clone was recorded only once. The V and J genes are TRBV28 and TRBJ2-7, with D hard to call. V was pared by 7 bases and J by 2 bases, with 6 bases between. The CDR3 has 11 residues. Germline assignment: CDR1 MDHEN and CDR2 SYDVKM. The CDR3 DNA reads TGTGCCAGCACCTCTCCCTACGAGCAGTACTTC. It encodes CASTSPYEQYF.

V gene TRBV28 combines with J gene TRBJ1-1; possibly TRBD1 for D (6 bases). The CDR3 runs to 10 residues. Germline V gene lookup returns CDR1 MDHEN and CDR2 SYDVKM. V shed 9 bases and J shed 10 bases, with 12 bases lying between them. CDR3 sequence reads: CASRGAGAFF. DNA of the CDR3: TGTGCCAGTCGGGGGGCGGGAGCTTTCTTT.

The chain employs TRBV3-1 (or the pseudogene TRBV3-2) and TRBJ1-4; D remains ambiguous. The germline V gene encodes CDR1 LGHDT and CDR2 YNNKEL (reference sequence). Between the trimmed V and J ends, which lost 1 base and 12 bases, there was a span of 12 bases. The CDR3 is made up of 13 amino acids. For the CDR3, the DNA is TGTGCCAGCAGCCAAGTAAGGAATTCGCAACTGTTTTTT. Its translation is CASSQVRNSQLFF.

V gene TRBV6-5 combines with J gene TRBJ1-1; perhaps TRBD1 as D (6 bases). This CDR3 spans 15 amino acids. Germline CDR1 reads MNHEY; CDR2 reads SVGAGI. Trimming left V 2 bases short and J 3 bases short, with 13 bases between. The CDR3 reads CASSYRGGGYTEAFF. CDR3 DNA: TGTGCCAGCAGTTACAGAGGGGGAGGTTACACTGAAGCTTTCTTT.

The V and J genes are TRBV28 and TRBJ2-1, with TRBD2 matching 15 bases. V lost 5 bases and J lost 2; bases outside the gene matches: 10. In germline, CDR1 is MDHEN, CDR2 SYDVKM. The CDR3 covers 19 residues. The CDR3 region has the DNA TGTGCCAGCAGTCCAAGGACTAGCGGGAGGGCCGGGACCTACAATGAGCAGTTCTTC. It specifies CASSPRTSGRAGTYNEQFF.

V and J are TRBV18 and TRBJ2-1; a weak D match, TRBD2 (7 bases). The CDR3 extends over 15 amino acids. The V and J ends lost 3 bases and 5 bases respectively, with 14 bases between them. Germline CDR1 is KGHSH and CDR2 is LQKENI. The CDR3 loop reads CASSPRGRGHNEQFF. The CDR3, as DNA: TGTGCCAGCTCACCCCGGGGGCGGGGGCACAATGAGCAGTTCTTC.

The chain combines TRBV6-6 with TRBJ1-1; tentative D call: TRBD1 (5 bases). V was shortened by 6 bases and J by 0 bases, with 14 bases between the two germline ends. Germline loops: CDR1 MNHNY, CDR2 SVGAGI (reference sequence). The CDR3 is 15 amino acids. The CDR3 coding sequence is TGTGCCAGCAGCCACGGGGGGGTCATGAACACTGAAGCTTTCTTT. Its protein is CASSHGGVMNTEAFF.

The chain employs TRBV7-8 and TRBJ1-1; D may be TRBD1 (5 bases). Trimming took off 0 bases at V and 4 bases at J, with 15 bases between the two ends. The germline V gene encodes CDR1 SGHVS and CDR2 FQNEAQ. The CDR3 is 16 amino acids. The CDR3 DNA follows: TGTGCCAGCAGCTTAGCGTCTCGGGGGGTGCGCACTGAAGCTTTCTTT. Its translation is CASSLASRGVRTEAFF.

The chain couples TRBV9 to TRBJ2-7; 11 bases map to TRBD2. With 4 bases clipped from V and 3 bases from J, the junction kept 12 bases outside the gene matches. This CDR3 is built from 17 residues. Germline values: CDR1 SGDLS, CDR2 YYNGEE. CDR3 residues: CASSPGGSSGRNYEQYF. The CDR3 DNA is TGTGCCAGCAGCCCCGGAGGTTCTAGCGGGAGGAACTACGAGCAGTACTTC.

The CDR3 DNA sequence: TGCAGCGTTGTCGTATACAATGAGCAGTTCTTC. Its translation: CSVVVYNEQFF. The chain is built from TRBV29-1 and TRBJ2-1; D not certain. Trimming took 4 bases from V and 4 from J, leaving 5 bases between them. This CDR3 is 11 amino acids long. Germline lookup yields CDR1 SQVTM and CDR2 ANQGSEA.

This chain links TRBV7-2 with TRBJ2-5, with D perhaps given as TRBD1 or TRBD2 (5 bases each). The V end was cut by 3 bases, the J end by 4 bases, with 15 bases between. Per germline, CDR1 SGHTA and CDR2 FQGNSA. The CDR3 has 15 residues. The CDR3 spells CASSLLPGARETQYF. The CDR3 DNA sequence: TGTGCCAGCAGCTTGCTACCCGGGGCTAGAGAGACCCAGTACTTC.

This chain links TRBV5-1 with TRBJ1-2, with 10 nucleotides matching TRBD1. Losses at the gene ends were 1 base for V and 7 bases for J; bases not matched to a gene: 7. Germline V gives CDR1 SGHRS, CDR2 YFSETQ. The length of the CDR3 is 15 residues. CDR3 in amino acids: CASSLLDWTGGGYTF. CDR3 nucleotides: TGCGCCAGCAGCTTGCTCGATTGGACAGGGGGTGGCTACACCTTC.

V and J are TRBV28 and TRBJ1-2, with D perhaps TRBD1 (5 bases). With 2 bases removed from V and 7 bases from J, the gap between germline ends came to 14 bases. Germline loops: CDR1 MDHEN, CDR2 SYDVKM. This CDR3 is built from 14 residues. CDR3 residues: CASSLTGRVGGYTF. In DNA form, the CDR3 reads TGTGCCAGCAGTTTAACGGGACGTGTTGGTGGCTACACCTTC.

A few counts support this clone. This rearrangement joins TRBV10-3 to TRBJ2-1; D gene unclear. Germline CDR1 is ENHRY and CDR2 is SYGVKD. V was clipped by 2 bases and J by 8 bases, with 13 bases between them. CDR3 size: 14 residues. CDR3 DNA sequence: TGTGCCATCAGTGAGCGGGTAGATTGGGATGAGCAGTTCTTC. This sequence encodes CAISERVDWDEQFF.

This clone was seen a few times. This chain joins TRBV7-2 and TRBJ2-1, with D tentatively TRBD2 (6 bases). CDR3 size: 16 residues. Trimming took 6 bases from V and 6 from J, leaving 21 bases between them. The germline V gene encodes CDR1 SGHTA and CDR2 FQGNSA. DNA of the CDR3: TGTGCCAGCAGTCAAAACCCAGCGGGCCAGACCAATGAGCAGTTCTTC. This codes for CASSQNPAGQTNEQFF.

This chain links TRBV9 with TRBJ2-3; 12 bases align to TRBD2. The CDR3 sequence is 15 residues long. Germline CDR1 is SGDLS and CDR2 is YYNGEE. V dropped 4 bases and J dropped 4; count of bases not matched to a gene: 4. The CDR3 region is CASSLRLAGADTQYF. CDR3 in DNA: TGTGCCAGCAGCCTCCGACTAGCGGGAGCAGATACGCAGTATTTT.

V gene TRBV27 combines with J gene TRBJ2-1; TRBD1 matches at 10 bases. The CDR3 has 14 residues. The V and J ends lost 5 bases and 7 bases, in that order; junction bases with no gene match: 5. Germline CDR1 reads MNHEY; CDR2 reads SMNVEV (reference sequence). The CDR3 bases are TGTGCCAGCAGTCCGGGACAGGGGAAAAATGAGCAGTTCTTC. This gives the protein CASSPGQGKNEQFF.

This clone was counted many times. The sample carries other DNA sequences with the same CDR3. The chain joins TRBV5-1 to TRBJ2-7; 12 bases align to TRBD2. CDR1 is SGHRS and CDR2 is YFSETQ in the germline V gene. This CDR3 region has 14 residues. Trimming at V came to 3 bases and at J to 3 bases, leaving 1 base not matched to a gene. CDR3 loop: CASSSTSGSYEQYF. The CDR3 DNA is TGCGCCAGCAGCTCGACTAGCGGGAGCTACGAGCAGTACTTC.

The V gene is TRBV27, the J gene TRBJ1-1, with 10 nucleotides matching TRBD1. V trimming: 5 bases; J trimming: 5 bases; junction bases outside the gene matches: 5. CDR3 length equals 14 residues. Per the germline V gene, CDR1 is MNHEY and CDR2 is SMNVEV (reference sequence). The CDR3 DNA sequence: TGTGCCAGCAGTATGCGACAGGGGGCGACTGAAGCTTTCTTT. This gives the protein CASSMRQGATEAFF.

The chain employs TRBV5-1 and TRBJ1-1; D unresolved. Germline-derived CDR1 and CDR2 are SGHRS and YFSETQ. V shed 2 bases and J shed 0 bases, with 11 bases lying between them. CDR3 length equals 15 residues. The CDR3 is CASSLSASVNTEAFF. CDR3 in DNA: TGCGCCAGCAGCTTATCGGCATCCGTGAACACTGAAGCTTTCTTT.

The CDR3 nucleotides are TGTGCCAGCAGTGAAACAGCGGGAGGGTCCTACGAGCAGTACTTC. It encodes CASSETAGGSYEQYF. This chain links TRBV2 with TRBJ2-7; TRBD2 matches 10 bases. Germline V gene data show CDR1 as SNHLY and CDR2 as FYNNEI. This CDR3 is 15 amino acids long. V lost 2 bases and J lost 1; bases outside the gene matches: 2. The variable domain in full, with the rest retrieved from reference TRBV2 and TRBJ2-7, is EPEVTQTPSHQVTQMGQEVILRCVPISNHLYFYWYRQILGQKVEFLVSFYNNEISEKSEIFDDQFSVERPDGSNFTLKIRSTKLEDSAMYFCASSETAGGSYEQYFGPGTRLTVT.

The CDR3 protein is CATRLGGVDTQYF. The CDR3 DNA reads as TGTGCCACCAGATTGGGAGGGGTTGATACGCAGTATTTT. The rearrangement joins TRBV15 to TRBJ2-3, with 7 bases fitting TRBD2. V shed 6 bases and J 6 bases; nucleotides not matched to a gene: 6. The CDR3 contains 13 residues. Germline values: CDR1 LNHNV, CDR2 YYDKDF (reference sequence).

To note about this clone: Other DNA sequences in the same sample also yield this CDR3. This chain uses TRBV4-3 with TRBJ1-2; unclear D gene. Trimming took 0 bases from V and 5 from J, leaving 13 bases between them. This CDR3 is 15 amino acids long. Germline V gives CDR1 LGHNA, CDR2 YSLEER. In nucleotides, the CDR3 is TGCGCCAGCAGCCAAGATGGAGTAAAGACGTATGGCTACACCTTC. As protein: CASSQDGVKTYGYTF.

The chain has TRBV12-3 or TRBV12-4 and TRBJ2-5; D is possibly TRBD2 (6 bases). CDR3 length equals 13 residues. V lost 6 bases to trimming and J lost 2 bases, with 10 bases between them. Written as DNA, the CDR3 is TGTGCCAGCAGCCGCGGGGTACAAGAGACCCAGTACTTC. Amino acids: CASSRGVQETQYF.

V and J are TRBV6-1 and TRBJ1-6, with D possibly TRBD1 on 5 matching bases. Germline assignment: CDR1 MNHNS and CDR2 SASEGT. V was trimmed by 2 bases and J by 8 bases, leaving 10 bases between them. The CDR3 totals 14 residues. The CDR3: CASSELGAYSPLHF. The CDR3, as DNA: TGTGCCAGCAGTGAACTAGGGGCGTATTCACCCCTCCACTTT.

The chain joins TRBV5-1 to TRBJ1-3, with unresolved D. V lost 4 bases and J lost 0, with 14 bases in between. Germline CDR1 SGHRS, CDR2 YFSETQ. The CDR3 spans 16 residues. CDR3 sequence (DNA): TGCGCCAGCAGCCGGGCAGTGGGAACCTCTGGAAACACCATATATTTT. This translates into CASSRAVGTSGNTIYF.